The entry below describes one T cell receptor (beta chain). The entry originates in a study of blood T cells in healthy people across ages. A J-beta primer mix and a sample-barcoded 5' primer were used in a second PCR of about 6 to 12 cycles. From the 5' RACE reads, TCRdb called clonotypes with MiXCR, one entry per CDR3 protein. The sample has 710,000 or so distinct CDR3 sequences, approximately 29% seen once. The CDR3 covers 16 residues. Germline values: CDR1 SGHTA, CDR2 FQGTGA. The V and J ends lost 1 base and 4 bases, in that order; junction bases with no gene match: 7. This clonotype originated in a woman older than 75 in good health. The sequenced material came from blood. The chain uses TRBV7-3 and TRBJ2-1, with 7 bases lining up with TRBD2. The CDR3 nucleotides read TGTGCCAGCAGCTTAATGGGCGGCGGGGGTTACAATGAGCAGTTCTTC. Translating gives CASSLMGGGGYNEQFF.